Sequencing of this T cell receptor (beta chain) was carried out in a study of blood T cell repertoires in COVID-19. Across the study: Samples representing acute and convalescent COVID-19 were sourced from the United States, Italy and Spain. The cDNA or gDNA used as material had been derived from T cells, B-cell-depleted T cells, or PBMCs.

Authors' analysis steps: Amplification of reference gene primers was used by the study to estimate nucleated cell counts. The protocol was immunoSEQ multiplex PCR, while the TCRdb copy is restricted to in-frame clones and leaves out a portion. The D gene and trimming were derived from the DNA, and the V and J assignments and clone size from that table. The profile covers about 220,000 clones, with approximately 85% appearing a single time and less than 6% taken by the ten largest. Germline V gives CDR1 SNHLY, CDR2 FYNNEI. With 5 bases clipped from V and 7 bases from J, the junction kept 9 bases outside the gene matches. CDR3 length equals 15 residues.

This sequence joins TRBV2 and TRBJ2-1; 9 bases are a match to TRBD1. This receptor was obtained from a woman aged 70-85 years with COVID-19, enrolled during active disease. Sequenced: peripheral blood. The CDR3 DNA follows: TGTGCCAGCAGTATCGAGGACAGGGGTAGGAATGAGCAGTTCTTC. Protein product: CASSIEDRGRNEQFF.